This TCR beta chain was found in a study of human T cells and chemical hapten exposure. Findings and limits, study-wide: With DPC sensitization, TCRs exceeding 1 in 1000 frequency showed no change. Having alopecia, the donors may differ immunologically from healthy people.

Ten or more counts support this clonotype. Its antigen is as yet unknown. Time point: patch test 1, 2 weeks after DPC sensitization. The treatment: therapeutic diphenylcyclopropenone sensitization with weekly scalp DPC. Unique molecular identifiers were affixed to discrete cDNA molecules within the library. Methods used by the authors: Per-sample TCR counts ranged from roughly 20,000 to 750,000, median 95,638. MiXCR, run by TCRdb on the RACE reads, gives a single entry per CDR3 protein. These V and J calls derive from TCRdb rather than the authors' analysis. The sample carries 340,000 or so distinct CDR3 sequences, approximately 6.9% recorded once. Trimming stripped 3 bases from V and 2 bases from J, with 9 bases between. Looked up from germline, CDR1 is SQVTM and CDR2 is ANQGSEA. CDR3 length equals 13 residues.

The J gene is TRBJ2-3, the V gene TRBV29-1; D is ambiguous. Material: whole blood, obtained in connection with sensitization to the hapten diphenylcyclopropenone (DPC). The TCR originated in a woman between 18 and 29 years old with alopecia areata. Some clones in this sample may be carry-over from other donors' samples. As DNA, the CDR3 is TGCAGCGTTGACATCAGACCCACAGATACGCAGTATTTT. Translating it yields CSVDIRPTDTQYF.